A selection of T cell receptor beta chains follows, all from one sample in a study of cytomegalovirus exposure and HLA in healthy donors. Using immunoSEQ multiplex PCR, the repertoire was profiled, and TCRdb retains in-frame clones only, with some absent. The profile shows just under 95,000 clones, 65% to 85% of them singletons. The sequencing sample was made of PBMCs. The receptors come from a girl aged 2-10 years in good health and CMV-seropositive. The CDR3 runs from the conserved cysteine through the conserved F or W. Each record gives: J gene, V gene, clone size, D gene, CDR3 DNA, CDR3 protein. A D gene is named only where the DNA matches it firmly. Part of the rows lack a size; the others show once, few, many or a class for expanded clones.

j_gene: TRBJ2-3; v_gene: TRBV6-4; abundance: NA; d_gene: TRBD2; CDR3nt: TGTGCCAGCAGTATCGGGGCTAGCGGGAGAGCGCAGTATTTT; CDR3aa: CASSIGASGRAQYF
j_gene: TRBJ2-3; v_gene: TRBV30; abundance: NA; d_gene: TRBD2; CDR3nt: TGTGCCTGGACTAGCGGGGAACATAGCACAGATACGCAGTATTTT; CDR3aa: CAWTSGEHSTDTQYF
j_gene: TRBJ2-1; v_gene: TRBV7-9; abundance: once; d_gene: NA; CDR3nt: TGTGCCAGCAGCTTAGGTTCCAGGGTGGACAATGAGCAGTTCTTC; CDR3aa: CASSLGSRVDNEQFF
j_gene: TRBJ1-2; v_gene: TRBV30; abundance: once; d_gene: NA; CDR3nt: TGTGCCTGGAGTGTATTTCGGGAAAACAACTATGGCTACACCTTC; CDR3aa: CAWSVFRENNYGYTF
j_gene: TRBJ2-1; v_gene: TRBV30; abundance: NA; d_gene: NA; CDR3nt: TGTGCCTGGAGGGTAGCGTCGGGGATTGAGCAGTTCTTC; CDR3aa: CAWRVASGIEQFF
j_gene: TRBJ2-7; v_gene: TRBV19; abundance: NA; d_gene: TRBD1; CDR3nt: TGTGCCACCTTAGGACAGGGTCTCTACGAGCAGTACTTC; CDR3aa: CATLGQGLYEQYF
j_gene: TRBJ2-5; v_gene: TRBV4-1; abundance: NA; d_gene: NA; CDR3nt: TGCGCCAGCAGCCAAGTGTCCAGTACCCTGGAGACCCAGTACTTC; CDR3aa: CASSQVSSTLETQYF
j_gene: TRBJ1-2; v_gene: TRBV20-1; abundance: NA; d_gene: TRBD1; CDR3nt: TGCAGTGCCAGGACAGGGCCAGGCTACACCTTC; CDR3aa: CSARTGPGYTF
j_gene: TRBJ1-1; v_gene: TRBV5-1; abundance: NA; d_gene: NA; CDR3nt: TGCGCCAGCAGCTTGGAGTCTGGGGGGTGGGACACTGAAGCTTTCTTT; CDR3aa: CASSLESGGWDTEAFF
j_gene: TRBJ1-4; v_gene: TRBV5-1; abundance: few; d_gene: NA; CDR3nt: TGCGCCAGCAGCTTGGCCGGGGGGACCGAGGGCGAAAAACTGTTTTTT; CDR3aa: CASSLAGGTEGEKLFF
j_gene: TRBJ1-1; v_gene: TRBV6-5; abundance: NA; d_gene: TRBD1; CDR3nt: TGTGCCAGCAGTCTAGGACAGGGAATGAACACTGAAGCTTTCTTT; CDR3aa: CASSLGQGMNTEAFF
j_gene: TRBJ2-7; v_gene: TRBV28; abundance: NA; d_gene: TRBD1; CDR3nt: TGTGCCAGCAGTCCTGGGACAGGCTACGAGCAGTACTTC; CDR3aa: CASSPGTGYEQYF
j_gene: TRBJ2-6; v_gene: TRBV19; abundance: once; d_gene: TRBD1; CDR3nt: TGTGCCAGTAGTAACCCCGGGACAGGGACGATCGTCCTGACTTTC; CDR3aa: CASSNPGTGTIVLTF
j_gene: TRBJ1-1; v_gene: TRBV28; abundance: NA; d_gene: NA; CDR3nt: TGTGCCAGCAGTAACTCCCCCGGGACAAAAGGGAGCACTGAAGCTTTCTTT; CDR3aa: CASSNSPGTKGSTEAFF
j_gene: TRBJ1-1; v_gene: TRBV19; abundance: NA; d_gene: TRBD1; CDR3nt: TGTGCCAGTATCGCTCGGACAGGGGGCCTATCGGACACTGAAGCTTTCTTT; CDR3aa: CASIARTGGLSDTEAFF
j_gene: TRBJ2-7; v_gene: TRBV12-2; abundance: NA; d_gene: NA; CDR3nt: TGTGCAAGTCGCCGAGCCGGACTAGCGGTCTACGAGCAGTACTTC; CDR3aa: CASRRAGLAVYEQYF
j_gene: TRBJ2-7; v_gene: TRBV5-6; abundance: NA; d_gene: TRBD1; CDR3nt: TGTGCCAGCAGCACGGGACAGTGGACCCTCTACGAGCAGTACTTC; CDR3aa: CASSTGQWTLYEQYF
j_gene: TRBJ1-1; v_gene: TRBV2; abundance: NA; d_gene: NA; CDR3nt: TGTGCCAGCAGTGCTACAGTGATGAACACTGAAGCTTTCTTT; CDR3aa: CASSATVMNTEAFF
j_gene: TRBJ2-1; v_gene: TRBV10-3; abundance: NA; d_gene: NA; CDR3nt: TGTGCCATCAGGGAAGCGGAATCTCTTTACAATGAGCAGTTCTTC; CDR3aa: CAIREAESLYNEQFF
j_gene: TRBJ1-2; v_gene: TRBV7-9; abundance: NA; d_gene: NA; CDR3nt: TGTGCCAGCAGCTCTTCGGGGGGCAATGGCTACACCTTC; CDR3aa: CASSSSGGNGYTF
j_gene: TRBJ2-1; v_gene: TRBV6-1; abundance: NA; d_gene: TRBD2; CDR3nt: TGTGCCAGCAGTGATTGGGAACTAGCGGTGGCCTACAATGAGCAGTTCTTC; CDR3aa: CASSDWELAVAYNEQFF
j_gene: TRBJ1-5; v_gene: TRBV19; abundance: once; d_gene: NA; CDR3nt: TGTGCCAGTAGCGACAACCCCGATCAGCCCCAGCATTTT; CDR3aa: CASSDNPDQPQHF
j_gene: TRBJ1-2; v_gene: TRBV5-1; abundance: NA; d_gene: TRBD1; CDR3nt: TGCGCCAGCAGCCCGACCTGGACAGGGGGCAACTATGGCTACACCTTC; CDR3aa: CASSPTWTGGNYGYTF
j_gene: TRBJ1-1; v_gene: TRBV2; abundance: NA; d_gene: NA; CDR3nt: TGTGCCAGCCGTGAGAACTTGAACACTGAAGCTTTCTTT; CDR3aa: CASRENLNTEAFF
j_gene: TRBJ2-1; v_gene: TRBV11-3; abundance: NA; d_gene: NA; CDR3nt: TGTGCCAGCAGCTTATATTACGGCAATGAGCAGTTCTTC; CDR3aa: CASSLYYGNEQFF
j_gene: TRBJ2-1; v_gene: TRBV4-1; abundance: NA; d_gene: TRBD1; CDR3nt: TGCGCCAGCAGCCAAGGGCTCTCCCTCCGAGAGGACAGGAGCAATGAGCAGTTCTTC; CDR3aa: CASSQGLSLREDRSNEQFF
j_gene: TRBJ1-1; v_gene: TRBV19; abundance: few; d_gene: TRBD1; CDR3nt: TGTGCCAGTACCGACGGACAGGTGAACACTGAAGCTTTCTTT; CDR3aa: CASTDGQVNTEAFF
j_gene: TRBJ1-1; v_gene: TRBV2; abundance: NA; d_gene: NA; CDR3nt: TGTGCCAGCAGTGAAGCACAGGGTGTAGCTTTCTTT; CDR3aa: CASSEAQGVAFF
j_gene: TRBJ2-2; v_gene: TRBV27; abundance: NA; d_gene: NA; CDR3nt: TGTGCCAGCAGTATAAACTCGCGCGGGGAGCTGTTTTTT; CDR3aa: CASSINSRGELFF
j_gene: TRBJ1-5; v_gene: TRBV5-6; abundance: NA; d_gene: NA; CDR3nt: TGTGCCAGCAGCTGGAGTGGAGCCGGGACTCAAAGCAATCAGCCCCAGCATTTT; CDR3aa: CASSWSGAGTQSNQPQHF
j_gene: TRBJ1-1; v_gene: TRBV10-3; abundance: few; d_gene: NA; CDR3nt: TGTGCCATAAAACAGGGCTTAGAGGTTGCTGAAGCTTTCTTT; CDR3aa: CAIKQGLEVAEAFF
j_gene: TRBJ1-5; v_gene: TRBV6-6; abundance: NA; d_gene: NA; CDR3nt: TGTGCCAGCACCGATCACCGACAGCTAGATCAGCCCCAGCATTTT; CDR3aa: CASTDHRQLDQPQHF
j_gene: TRBJ2-1; v_gene: TRBV20-1; abundance: NA; d_gene: NA; CDR3nt: TGCAGTGCTAGAGATAGGAGGGTAGAGTTCTTC; CDR3aa: CSARDRRVEFF
j_gene: TRBJ2-7; v_gene: TRBV18; abundance: NA; d_gene: TRBD1; CDR3nt: TGTGCCAGCTCTCCGGGACAGGGCCGCTACGAGCAGTACTTC; CDR3aa: CASSPGQGRYEQYF
j_gene: TRBJ1-1; v_gene: TRBV6-1; abundance: NA; d_gene: NA; CDR3nt: TGTGCCAGCAGTGTCCGGGGGAACACTGAAGCTTTCTTT; CDR3aa: CASSVRGNTEAFF
j_gene: TRBJ2-3; v_gene: TRBV6-5; abundance: NA; d_gene: NA; CDR3nt: TGTGCCAGCACCCACGGGGGGCGCGGGGGAGATACGCAGTATTTT; CDR3aa: CASTHGGRGGDTQYF
j_gene: TRBJ2-7; v_gene: TRBV28; abundance: NA; d_gene: NA; CDR3nt: TGTGCCAGCAGGACAGGACAGTACGAGCAGTACTTC; CDR3aa: CASRTGQYEQYF
j_gene: TRBJ1-2; v_gene: TRBV30; abundance: NA; d_gene: NA; CDR3nt: TGTGCCTGGAGTCCAGTCAACTATGGCTACACCTTC; CDR3aa: CAWSPVNYGYTF
j_gene: TRBJ1-1; v_gene: TRBV6-1; abundance: NA; d_gene: NA; CDR3nt: TGTGCCAGCAGCCTAACAGGGTACATGAACACTGAAGCTTTCTTT; CDR3aa: CASSLTGYMNTEAFF
j_gene: TRBJ2-2; v_gene: TRBV18; abundance: NA; d_gene: TRBD1; CDR3nt: TGTGCCAGCTCCCCCAACAGGGGATCCCGGGAGCTGTTTTTT; CDR3aa: CASSPNRGSRELFF
j_gene: TRBJ1-1; v_gene: TRBV18; abundance: NA; d_gene: NA; CDR3nt: TGTGCCAGCTCACCGGCCGAGGGAAACACTGAAGCTTTCTTT; CDR3aa: CASSPAEGNTEAFF
j_gene: TRBJ1-2; v_gene: TRBV29-1; abundance: once; d_gene: NA; CDR3nt: TGCAGCGTCCTCGAGGACAGATATGGCTACACCTTC; CDR3aa: CSVLEDRYGYTF
j_gene: TRBJ1-4; v_gene: TRBV7-8; abundance: NA; d_gene: NA; CDR3nt: TGTGCCAGCAGCTTCCGGGGGAATGAAAAACTGTTTTTT; CDR3aa: CASSFRGNEKLFF
j_gene: TRBJ2-7; v_gene: TRBV29-1; abundance: NA; d_gene: TRBD2; CDR3nt: TGCAGCGTTTTGGGGAGGGGCTCCTACGAGCAGTACTTC; CDR3aa: CSVLGRGSYEQYF
j_gene: TRBJ1-4; v_gene: TRBV6-1; abundance: NA; d_gene: NA; CDR3nt: TGTGCCAGCAGTGACGGGACTCTTGATGAAAAACTGTTTTTT; CDR3aa: CASSDGTLDEKLFF
j_gene: TRBJ2-5; v_gene: TRBV29-1; abundance: NA; d_gene: NA; CDR3nt: TGCAGCGTTACGGGTAATGCGGAGACCCAGTACTTC; CDR3aa: CSVTGNAETQYF
j_gene: TRBJ1-2; v_gene: TRBV27; abundance: NA; d_gene: NA; CDR3nt: TGTGCCAGCAGTCCTAGGACAGCCTCGGACGGCTACACCTTC; CDR3aa: CASSPRTASDGYTF
j_gene: TRBJ2-3; v_gene: TRBV4-1; abundance: once; d_gene: NA; CDR3nt: TGCGCCAGCAGCCAAGTGCCGGGGGACCCCACAGATACGCAGTATTTT; CDR3aa: CASSQVPGDPTDTQYF
j_gene: TRBJ2-7; v_gene: TRBV27; abundance: NA; d_gene: TRBD2; CDR3nt: TGTGCCAGCAGTCCGCACTTGACTAGCAGAACCTACGAGCAGTACTTC; CDR3aa: CASSPHLTSRTYEQYF
j_gene: TRBJ1-2; v_gene: TRBV30; abundance: NA; d_gene: TRBD1; CDR3nt: TGTGCCTGGGGGACAGGGGGTGGCTACACCTTC; CDR3aa: CAWGTGGGYTF
j_gene: TRBJ1-1; v_gene: TRBV9; abundance: few; d_gene: NA; CDR3nt: TGTGCCAGCAATGGGGGTGCAGGGGCCACTGAAGCTTTCTTT; CDR3aa: CASNGGAGATEAFF
j_gene: TRBJ2-3; v_gene: TRBV4-1; abundance: few; d_gene: TRBD2; CDR3nt: TGCGCCAGCAGCCGAACGTCTAGCGGAAACACAGATACGCAGTATTTT; CDR3aa: CASSRTSSGNTDTQYF